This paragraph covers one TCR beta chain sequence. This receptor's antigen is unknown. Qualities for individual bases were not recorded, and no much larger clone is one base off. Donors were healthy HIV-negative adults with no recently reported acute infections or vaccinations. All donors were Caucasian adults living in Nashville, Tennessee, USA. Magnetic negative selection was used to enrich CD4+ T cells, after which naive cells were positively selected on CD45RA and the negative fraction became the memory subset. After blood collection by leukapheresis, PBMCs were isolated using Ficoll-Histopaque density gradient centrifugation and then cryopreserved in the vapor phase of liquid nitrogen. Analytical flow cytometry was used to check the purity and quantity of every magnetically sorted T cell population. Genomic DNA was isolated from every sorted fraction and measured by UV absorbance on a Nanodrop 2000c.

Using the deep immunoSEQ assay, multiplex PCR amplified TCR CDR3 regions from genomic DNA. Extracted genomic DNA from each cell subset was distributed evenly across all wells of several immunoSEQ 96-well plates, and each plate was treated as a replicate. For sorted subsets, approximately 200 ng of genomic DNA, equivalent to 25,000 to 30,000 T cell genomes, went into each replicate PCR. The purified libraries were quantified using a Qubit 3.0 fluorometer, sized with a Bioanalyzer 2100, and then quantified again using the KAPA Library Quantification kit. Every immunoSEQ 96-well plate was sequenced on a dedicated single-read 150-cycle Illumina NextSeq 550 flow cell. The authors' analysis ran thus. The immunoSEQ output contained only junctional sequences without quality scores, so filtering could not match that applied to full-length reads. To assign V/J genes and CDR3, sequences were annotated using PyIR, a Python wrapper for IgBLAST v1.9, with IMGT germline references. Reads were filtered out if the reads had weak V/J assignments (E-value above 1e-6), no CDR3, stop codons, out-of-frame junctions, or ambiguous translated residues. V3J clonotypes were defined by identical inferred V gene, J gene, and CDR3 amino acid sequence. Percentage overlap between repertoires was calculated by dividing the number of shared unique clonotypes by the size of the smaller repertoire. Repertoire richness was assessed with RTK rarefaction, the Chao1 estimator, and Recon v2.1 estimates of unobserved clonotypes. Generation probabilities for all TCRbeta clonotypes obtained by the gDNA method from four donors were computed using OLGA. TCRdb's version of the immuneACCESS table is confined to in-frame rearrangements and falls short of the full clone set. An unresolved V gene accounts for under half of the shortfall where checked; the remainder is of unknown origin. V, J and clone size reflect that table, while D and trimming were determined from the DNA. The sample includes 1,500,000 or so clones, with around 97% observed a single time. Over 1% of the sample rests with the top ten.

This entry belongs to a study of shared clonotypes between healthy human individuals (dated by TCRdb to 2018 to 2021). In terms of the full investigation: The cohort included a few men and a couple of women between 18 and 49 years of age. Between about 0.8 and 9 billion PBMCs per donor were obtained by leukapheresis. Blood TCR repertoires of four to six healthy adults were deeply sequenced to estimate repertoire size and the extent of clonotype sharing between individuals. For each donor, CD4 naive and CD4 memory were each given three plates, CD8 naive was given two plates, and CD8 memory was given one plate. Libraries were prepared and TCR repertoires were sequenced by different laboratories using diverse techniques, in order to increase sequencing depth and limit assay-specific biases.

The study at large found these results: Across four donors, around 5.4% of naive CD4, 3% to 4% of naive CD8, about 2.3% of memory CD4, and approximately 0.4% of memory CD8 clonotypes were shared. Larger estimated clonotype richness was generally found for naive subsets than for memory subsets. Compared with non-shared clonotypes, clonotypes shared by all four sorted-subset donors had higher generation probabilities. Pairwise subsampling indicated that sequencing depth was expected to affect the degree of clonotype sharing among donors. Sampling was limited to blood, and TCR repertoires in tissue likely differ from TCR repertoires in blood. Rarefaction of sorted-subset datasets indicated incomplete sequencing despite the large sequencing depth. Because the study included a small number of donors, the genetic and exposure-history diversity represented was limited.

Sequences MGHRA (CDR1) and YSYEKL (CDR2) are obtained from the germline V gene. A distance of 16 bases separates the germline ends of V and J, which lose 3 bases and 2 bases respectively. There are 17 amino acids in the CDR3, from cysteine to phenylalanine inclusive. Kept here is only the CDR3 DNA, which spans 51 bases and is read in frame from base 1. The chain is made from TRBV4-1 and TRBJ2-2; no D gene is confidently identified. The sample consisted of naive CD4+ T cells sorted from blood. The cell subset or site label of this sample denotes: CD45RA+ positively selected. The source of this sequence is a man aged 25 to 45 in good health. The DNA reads TGCGCCAGCAGCCATAGCAACCCTGGTAAAAACACCGGGGAGCTGTTTTTT. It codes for CASSHSNPGKNTGELFF.